Below, 13 T cell receptor beta chains from the same sample are listed, as sequenced in a study of cytomegalovirus exposure and HLA in healthy donors. The PCR contained 60 Vbeta and 13 Jbeta primers. Here immunoSEQ multiplex PCR was the method, and the copy in TCRdb shows in-frame clones only, minus some. The sample holds some 200,000 clones. Source material: PBMCs. Receptor source: a girl aged 2-10 years in good health and CMV-seropositive.

The CDR3 loop is CATSRGFGDTEAFF. CDR3 coding DNA: TGTGCCACCAGCAGAGGTTTCGGGGACACTGAAGCTTTCTTT. This chain connects TRBV15 to TRBJ1-1, with D hard to call. V shed 1 base and J shed 3 bases, with 9 bases lying between them. The germline V gene has CDR1 LNHNV and CDR2 YYDKDF (reference sequence). The CDR3 has 14 residues.

The CDR3 here is CASSQDPSHGYTF. The CDR3 DNA reads as TGCGCCAGCAGCCAAGATCCAAGCCATGGCTACACCTTC. This rearrangement joins TRBV4-1 to TRBJ1-2; no clear D gene. The germline V gene has CDR1 MGHRA and CDR2 YSYEKL. The CDR3 loop spans 13 amino acids. Trimming took off 0 bases at V and 6 bases at J, with 8 bases between the two ends.

V usage is TRBV19 and J usage is TRBJ2-3, with D tentatively TRBD1 (5 bases). The CDR3 sequence is 14 residues long. The germline V and J ends were trimmed by 4 bases and 4 bases, with 12 bases remaining between them. Germline V gives CDR1 LNHDA, CDR2 SQIVND (reference sequence). The CDR3 protein is CASSRNRNPDTQYF. DNA of the CDR3: TGTGCCAGTAGTAGAAACAGGAATCCAGATACGCAGTATTTT.

The CDR3, as DNA: TGTGCCAGCAGCCCAGGGGACAGGGGGACTAATGAAAAACTGTTTTTT. Translation: CASSPGDRGTNEKLFF. This rearrangement joins TRBV5-4 to TRBJ1-4, with TRBD1 matching over 11 bases. Losses at the gene ends were 4 bases for V and 2 bases for J; bases not matched to a gene: 4. Germline V gene lookup returns CDR1 SGHNT and CDR2 YYREEE (reference sequence). The CDR3 extends over 16 amino acids.

The chain carries TRBV5-1 and TRBJ2-3; D unresolved. This CDR3 has 14 amino acids. The V end was cut by 0 bases, the J end by 2 bases, with 7 bases between. Germline values: CDR1 SGHRS, CDR2 YFSETQ. The CDR3 DNA is TGCGCCAGCAGCTTGGATGGGCCCACAGATACGCAGTATTTT. Translated: CASSLDGPTDTQYF. The complete variable domain, with remaining parts taken from reference TRBV5-1 and TRBJ2-3, reads KAGVTQTPRYLIKTRGQQVTLSCSPISGHRSVSWYQQTPGQGLQFLFEYFSETQRNKGNFPGRFSGRQFSNSRSEMNVSTLELGDSALYLCASSLDGPTDTQYFGPGTRLTVL.

The gene calls are TRBV27 and TRBJ1-2; D is perhaps TRBD1 (6 bases). Germline CDR1 MNHEY, CDR2 SMNVEV (reference sequence). The V end lost 3 bases, the J end lost 3 bases, and 8 bases lay between the germline ends. CDR3 length: 13 amino acids. The CDR3 DNA reads TGTGCCAGCAGTTTCGACAGGTACTATGGCTACACCTTC. Its translation: CASSFDRYYGYTF.

The chain carries TRBV7-2 and TRBJ2-1, with TRBD1 matching over 9 bases. This CDR3 is 15 amino acids long. Trimming at V came to 5 bases and at J to 7 bases, leaving 9 bases not matched to a gene. Germline V CDR1 and CDR2: SGHTA, FQGNSA. The CDR3 sequence is CASSGGTGKWNEQFF. The CDR3 DNA is TGTGCCAGCAGCGGAGGGACAGGGAAGTGGAATGAGCAGTTCTTC. The full variable domain, completed using reference TRBV7-2 and TRBJ2-1, is GAGVSQSPSNKVTEKGKDVELRCDPISGHTALYWYRQSLGQGLEFLIYFQGNSAPDKSGLPSDRFSAERTGGSVSTLTIQRTQQEDSAVYLCASSGGTGKWNEQFFGPGTRLTVL.

The rearrangement joins TRBV5-6 to TRBJ2-7, with TRBD2 as a possible D gene (6 bases). V gave up 1 base and J gave up 1 base, with 21 bases separating them. Per the germline V gene, CDR1 is SGHDT and CDR2 is YYEEEE. CDR3 size: 18 residues. CDR3 bases: TGTGCCAGCAGCTTGTCGGCGGGGCGACCGGGACCATCCTACGAGCAGTACTTC. Residues: CASSLSAGRPGPSYEQYF.

V and J are TRBV2 and TRBJ1-2; perhaps TRBD1 as D (6 bases). Germline lookup yields CDR1 SNHLY and CDR2 FYNNEI. V lost 6 bases to trimming and J lost 8 bases, with 16 bases between them. This CDR3 comprises 13 residues. CDR3 in DNA: TGTGCCAGCAGGGGACAAAGGGAAAGCGGCTACACCTTC. This gives the protein CASRGQRESGYTF.

As to this clone: Additional DNA sequences in this sample encode the identical CDR3. The J gene is TRBJ1-1, the V gene TRBV29-1; 8 bases align to TRBD1. V trimming: 6 bases; J trimming: 1 base; junction bases outside the gene matches: 1. The CDR3 is 12 amino acids. Germline CDR1 is SQVTM and CDR2 is ANQGSEA. The CDR3, as DNA: TGCAGCGTGGGGACAGGGAACACTGAAGCTTTCTTT. This codes for CSVGTGNTEAFF.

This chain uses TRBV5-4 with TRBJ1-6, with TRBD1 as a possible D gene (6 bases). The CDR3 consists of 15 residues. In germline, CDR1 is SGHNT, CDR2 YYREEE (reference sequence). Trimming removed 0 bases at V and 5 bases at J, with 9 bases between. The CDR3 DNA sequence: TGTGCCAGCAGCTTGGATGCAGGGGATAATTCACCCCTCCACTTT. This codes for CASSLDAGDNSPLHF.

The chain has TRBV11-2 and TRBJ1-1; 9 bases line up with TRBD1. The CDR3 has 16 residues. The germline CDR1 and CDR2 sequences are SGHAT and FQNNGV. Trimming took 0 bases from V and 4 from J; bases not matched to a gene: 6. In nucleotides, the CDR3 is TGTGCCAGCAGCTTAGATCACGGACAGGGGAGCACTGAAGCTTTCTTT. Translation gives CASSLDHGQGSTEAFF.

The J gene is TRBJ2-7, the V gene TRBV27; no firm D call. The CDR3 has 13 amino acids. Germline V gene sequence: CDR1 MNHEY, CDR2 SMNVEV (reference sequence). Trimming removed 5 bases at V and 3 bases at J, with 11 bases between. CDR3 in amino acids: CASSGHGYYEQYF. Written as DNA, the CDR3 is TGTGCCAGCAGTGGGCATGGCTACTACGAGCAGTACTTC.